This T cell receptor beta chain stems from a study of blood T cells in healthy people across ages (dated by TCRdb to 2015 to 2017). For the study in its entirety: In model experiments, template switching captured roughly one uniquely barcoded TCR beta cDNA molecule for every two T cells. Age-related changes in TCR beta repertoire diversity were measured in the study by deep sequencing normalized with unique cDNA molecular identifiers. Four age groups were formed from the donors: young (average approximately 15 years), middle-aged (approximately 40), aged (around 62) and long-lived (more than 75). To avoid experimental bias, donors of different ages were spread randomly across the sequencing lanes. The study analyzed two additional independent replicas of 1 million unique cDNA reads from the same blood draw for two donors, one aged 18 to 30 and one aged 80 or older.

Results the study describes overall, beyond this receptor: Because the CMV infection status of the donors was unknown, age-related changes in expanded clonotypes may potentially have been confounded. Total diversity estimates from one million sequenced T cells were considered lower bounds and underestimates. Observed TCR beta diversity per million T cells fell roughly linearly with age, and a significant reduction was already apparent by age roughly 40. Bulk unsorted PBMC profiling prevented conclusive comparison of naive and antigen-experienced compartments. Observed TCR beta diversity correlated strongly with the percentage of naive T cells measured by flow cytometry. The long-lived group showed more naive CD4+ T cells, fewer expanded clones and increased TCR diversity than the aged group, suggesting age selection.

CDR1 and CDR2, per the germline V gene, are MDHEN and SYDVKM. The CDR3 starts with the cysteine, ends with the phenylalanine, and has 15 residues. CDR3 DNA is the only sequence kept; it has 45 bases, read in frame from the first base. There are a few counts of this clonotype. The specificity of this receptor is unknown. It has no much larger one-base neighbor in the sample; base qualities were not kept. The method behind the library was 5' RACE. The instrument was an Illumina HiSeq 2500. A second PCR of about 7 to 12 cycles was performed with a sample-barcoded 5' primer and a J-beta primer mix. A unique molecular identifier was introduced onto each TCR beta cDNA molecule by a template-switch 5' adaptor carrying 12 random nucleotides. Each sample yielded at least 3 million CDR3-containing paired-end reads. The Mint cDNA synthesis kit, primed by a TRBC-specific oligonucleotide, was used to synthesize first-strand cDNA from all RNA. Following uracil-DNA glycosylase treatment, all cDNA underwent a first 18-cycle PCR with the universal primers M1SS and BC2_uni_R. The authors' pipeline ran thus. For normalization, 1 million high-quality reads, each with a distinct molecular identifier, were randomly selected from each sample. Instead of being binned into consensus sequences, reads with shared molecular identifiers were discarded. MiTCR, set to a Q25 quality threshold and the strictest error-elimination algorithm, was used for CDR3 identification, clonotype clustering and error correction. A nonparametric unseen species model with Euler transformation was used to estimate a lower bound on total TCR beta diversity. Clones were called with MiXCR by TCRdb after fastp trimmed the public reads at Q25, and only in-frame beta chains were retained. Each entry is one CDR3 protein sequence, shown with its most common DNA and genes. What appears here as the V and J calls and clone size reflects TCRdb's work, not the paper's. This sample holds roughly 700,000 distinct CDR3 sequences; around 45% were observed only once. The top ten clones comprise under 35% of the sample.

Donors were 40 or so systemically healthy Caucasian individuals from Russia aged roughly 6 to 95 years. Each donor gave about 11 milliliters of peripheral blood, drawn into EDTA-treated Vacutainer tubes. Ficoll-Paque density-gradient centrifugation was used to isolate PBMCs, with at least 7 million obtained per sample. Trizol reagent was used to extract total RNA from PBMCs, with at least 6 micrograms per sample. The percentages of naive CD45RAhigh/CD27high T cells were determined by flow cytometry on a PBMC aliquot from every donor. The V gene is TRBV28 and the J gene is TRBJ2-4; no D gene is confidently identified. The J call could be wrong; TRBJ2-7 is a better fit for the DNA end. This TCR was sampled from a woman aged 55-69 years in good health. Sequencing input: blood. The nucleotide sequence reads TGTGCCAGCAGTTCGTCAGCTGCCATAAACTACGAGCAGTACTTC. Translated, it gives CASSSSAAINYEQYF.